Below, 14 T cell receptor beta chains from the same sample are listed, as sequenced in a study of regulatory T cells in long-lasting Graves disease (dated by TCRdb to about 2021). The meaning of the sample's time point label: newly diagnosed GD, antithyroid drugs for less than 3 months. For both TCR sequencing and RNA sequencing, RNA was extracted from PBMCs using TRIzol. Library generation was performed with multiplex PCR. The instrument was an Illumina HiSeq 4000. To build TCR beta libraries, CDR3 regions were amplified by Arm-PCR using iRepertoire HTBI primers. TCRdb cleaned the public reads at Q25 with fastp, built clones with MiXCR and kept in-frame beta chains. When rows share a CDR3 protein, they turn into one entry using the most common DNA and genes. The sample records 400,000 to 500,000 distinct CDR3 sequences, about 16% of which are singletons. The ten most abundant clones make up over 8.5% of the sample.

This same sample was also part of a study on T cells in Graves' hyperthyroidism and ophthalmopathy.

Sequences were derived from peripheral blood mononuclear cells (PBMCs), sampled at new diagnosis, from a patient treated with antithyroid drugs. The receptors shown here come from a woman aged 30 to 39 with Graves disease. Donor details come from another sample of the same person, matched by shared clones.

In its sample, this clonotype was seen many times. V gene TRBV20-1 combines with J gene TRBJ2-1; 7 bases are shared with TRBD2. The length of the CDR3 is 14 residues. Looked up from germline, CDR1 is DFQATT and CDR2 is SNEGSKA (reference sequence). The ends lost 0 bases at V and 7 bases at J; junction bases unmatched: 6. CDR3 residues: CSARESGVWNEQFF. In DNA form, the CDR3 reads TGCAGTGCTAGAGAAAGCGGGGTTTGGAATGAGCAGTTCTTC.

CDR3 bases: TGCAGTGCTAGAGAGGTACCCCGGACAGGGCGCCCCATCACCGGGGAGCTGTTTTTT. Its protein is CSAREVPRTGRPITGELFF. The chain recombines TRBV20-1 with TRBJ2-2; TRBD1 matches at 8 bases. Germline loops: CDR1 DFQATT, CDR2 SNEGSKA (reference sequence). The CDR3 runs 19 residues. Unmatched junction bases numbered 16, after V lost 0 bases and J lost 4 bases.

This clonotype has at least ten counts. J is TRBJ2-7 and V is TRBV12-3 or TRBV12-4; possibly TRBD2 for D (6 bases). With 5 bases removed from V and 5 bases from J, the gap between germline ends came to 16 bases. This CDR3 contains 14 residues. The CDR3 DNA follows: TGTGCCAGCAGTGTTACGGGAGCCCTCCACGAGCAGTACTTC. This encodes CASSVTGALHEQYF.

As for this clonotype: A single base separates this from a much larger clone, so it may be a read error. J is TRBJ1-1 and V is TRBV7-6; D unclear. CDR3 size: 15 residues. The V gene's germline CDR1 is SGHVS and CDR2 FNYEAQ. The CDR3 reads CVSSLEESGGTEAFF. Here the CDR3 DNA reads TGTGTCAGCAGCTTAGAGGAATCGGGTGGCACTGAAGCTTTCTTT.

Remarks on this clonotype: Just one base apart from a much larger clone, this may be a read error. The rearrangement uses TRBV20-1 and TRBJ1-2; TRBD1 agrees at 7 bases. The CDR3 runs to 14 residues. Germline assignment: CDR1 DFQATT and CDR2 SNEGSKA (reference sequence). This CDR3 is CSARDLGTAYGCTF. CDR3 DNA sequence: TGCAGTGCTAGAGATCTCGGGACAGCCTATGGCTGCACCTTC.

In this sample, this clonotype turned up a few times. The CDR3 sequence is CASSEYKPGLVYEQYF. CDR3 bases: TGTGCCAGCAGCGAATATAAACCGGGACTGGTCTACGAGCAGTACTTC. The genes are TRBV14 and TRBJ2-7; D is possibly TRBD2 (6 bases). The V gene's germline CDR1 is SGHDN and CDR2 FVKESK. This CDR3 is 16 amino acids long. Trimming removed 5 bases at V and 3 bases at J, with 20 bases between. The full variable domain, rest sourced from reference TRBV14 and TRBJ2-7, is EAGVTQFPSHSVIEKGQTVTLRCDPISGHDNLYWYRRVMGKEIKFLLHFVKESKQDESGMPNNRFLAERTGGTYSTLKVQPAELEDSGVYFCASSEYKPGLVYEQYFGPGTRLTVT.

This clonotype has a count of ten or more. This chain connects TRBV27 to TRBJ2-3; possible D gene TRBD2, 6 bases. CDR3 length: 17 residues. Germline CDR1 reads MNHEY; CDR2 reads SMNVEV (reference sequence). Trimming removed 2 bases at V and 1 base at J, with 16 bases between. The CDR3 spells CASSLLLAGSGTDTQYF. For the CDR3, the DNA is TGTGCCAGCAGTTTACTCTTGGCGGGAAGTGGCACAGATACGCAGTATTTT.

This clonotype was counted between two and nine times. V is TRBV29-1 and J is TRBJ1-4; D is possibly TRBD1 (5 bases). V was pared by 4 bases and J by 2 bases, with 8 bases between. Germline lookup yields CDR1 SQVTM and CDR2 ANQGSEA. This CDR3 is built from 13 residues. The CDR3 is CSVGDSTNEKLFF. CDR3 nucleotides: TGCAGCGTTGGAGACAGTACTAATGAAAAACTGTTTTTT.

This clonotype has a count of ten or more. This rearrangement joins TRBV7-9 to TRBJ2-1; D unclear. Germline CDR1 reads SEHNR; CDR2 reads FQNEAQ (reference sequence). V gave up 5 bases and J gave up 6 bases, with 14 bases separating them. This CDR3 contains 14 residues. As DNA, the CDR3 is TGTGCCAGCAGCCTCATTAACGGGCTCAATGAGCAGTTCTTC. Its translation: CASSLINGLNEQFF. Together with reference TRBV7-9 and TRBJ2-1, the CDR3 gives the full variable domain: DTGVSQNPRHKITKRGQNVTFRCDPISEHNRLYWYRQTLGQGPEFLTYFQNEAQLEKSRLLSDRFSAERPKGSFSTLEIQRTEQGDSAMYLCASSLINGLNEQFFGPGTRLTVL.

The rearrangement joins TRBV7-9 to TRBJ2-4; 8 bases match TRBD2. The CDR3 is 16 amino acids. CDR1 is SEHNR, CDR2 FQNEAQ, per germline (reference sequence). The J segment lost 6 bases and the V segment lost 5 bases, leaving 12 bases of the junction unmatched. The CDR3 loop reads CASSTITLSGRNIQYF. The CDR3 coding sequence is TGTGCCAGCAGCACCATTACGTTAAGCGGGAGAAACATTCAGTACTTC.

This clonotype was found many times. The chain combines TRBV18 with TRBJ2-2, with D uncertain. Per the germline V gene, CDR1 is KGHSH and CDR2 is LQKENI. V dropped 0 bases and J dropped 7 bases, with 9 bases sitting between them. The CDR3 sequence is 14 residues long. CDR3 in amino acids: CASSPPGRSGELFF. In DNA, the CDR3 is TGTGCCAGCTCACCACCGGGCAGAAGCGGGGAGCTGTTTTTT.

The table lists this clonotype with many counts. The CDR3 loop is CASSRPASDMGGYTF. CDR3 DNA sequence: TGTGCCAGCAGTCGGCCGGCCAGCGATATGGGGGGCTACACCTTC. The chain carries TRBV28 and TRBJ1-2; the D is unclear. V was trimmed by 5 bases and J by 8 bases, leaving 21 bases between them. This CDR3 has 15 residues. Germline V gene lookup returns CDR1 MDHEN and CDR2 SYDVKM.

This clonotype was recorded at least ten times. The chain uses TRBV6-5 and TRBJ2-3; D is possibly TRBD2 (5 bases). The germline V and J ends were trimmed by 0 bases and 1 base, with 14 bases remaining between them. This CDR3 contains 17 residues. Per germline, CDR1 MNHEY and CDR2 SVGAGI. CDR3 in amino acids: CASSYSRRGKGTDTQYF. The CDR3 DNA reads as TGTGCCAGCAGTTACTCTAGACGGGGAAAAGGCACAGATACGCAGTATTTT.

This clonotype showed up many times. V gene TRBV28 combines with J gene TRBJ1-2; D may be TRBD1 (6 bases). Between the trimmed V and J ends, which lost 10 bases and 4 bases, there was a span of 16 bases. The CDR3 is 13 residues long. Germline V gene sequence: CDR1 MDHEN, CDR2 SYDVKM. The CDR3 reads CAIDKQGSYGYTF. DNA of the CDR3: TGTGCCATCGATAAACAGGGATCCTATGGCTACACCTTC.